The 30 T cell receptor beta chains in this list originate from one sample, sequenced in a study of T cells in Graves' hyperthyroidism and ophthalmopathy. TCR beta CDR3 region amplification was performed from RNA transcripts. HTBI primers were employed in a first-round RT-PCR of the TCR CDR3. TCRdb passed the multiplex PCR reads through MiXCR, listing each CDR3 protein once. The sample has 300,000 to 450,000 distinct CDR3 sequences; 15% are singletons. The sample comprised blood. The receptors derive from a woman in her 30s with Graves' hyperthyroidism.

In this sample, this clonotype turned up many times. The V gene is TRBV5-1, the J gene TRBJ2-3, with a tentative D call TRBD1 (6 bases). This CDR3 has 13 residues. Germline values: CDR1 SGHRS, CDR2 YFSETQ. The V and J ends lost 6 bases and 2 bases respectively, with 10 bases between them. CDR3: CASTDSYTDTQYF. As DNA, the CDR3 is TGCGCCAGCACGGACAGTTACACAGATACGCAGTATTTT.

This clonotype was observed many times. The rearrangement uses TRBV28 and TRBJ2-7; TRBD1 matches 8 bases. The CDR3 runs to 17 residues. V shed 4 bases and J 3 bases; nucleotides not matched to a gene: 14. Germline lookup yields CDR1 MDHEN and CDR2 SYDVKM. The CDR3 reads CASSSLERTGIVYEQYF. The CDR3 bases are TGTGCCAGCAGTTCTCTGGAAAGGACAGGGATTGTCTACGAGCAGTACTTC.

The sample holds many counts of this clonotype. This sequence joins TRBV3-1 and TRBJ1-1; weak D call: TRBD1 (5 bases). This CDR3 spans 15 amino acids. Trimming left V 4 bases short and J 4 bases short, with 16 bases between. Germline V CDR1 and CDR2: LGHDT, YNNKEL (reference sequence). CDR3 coding DNA: TGTGCCAGCAGCCCCGCCATGGGGCGGACCACTGAAGCTTTCTTT. It is translated as CASSPAMGRTTEAFF.

This clonotype was seen more than once but under ten times. V and J are TRBV12-3 or TRBV12-4 and TRBJ2-7; 8 nucleotides match TRBD1. Unmatched junction bases numbered 5, after V lost 3 bases and J lost 7 bases. The CDR3 is 13 residues long. CDR3 bases: TGTGCCAGCAGTTTCCAGGGGGCGGTTGAGCAGTACTTC. Encoded protein: CASSFQGAVEQYF.

The table lists this clonotype with many counts. The V gene is TRBV11-2, the J gene TRBJ1-1; D gene ambiguous. This CDR3 has 14 amino acids. In germline, CDR1 is SGHAT, CDR2 FQNNGV. The V end lost 2 bases, the J end lost 5 bases, and 12 bases lay between the germline ends. CDR3 bases: TGTGCCAGCAGCTTAAGGGCCAAAAGGACTGAAGCTTTCTTT. This encodes CASSLRAKRTEAFF.

There are a few counts of this clonotype. The rearrangement links TRBV28 to TRBJ1-5; 9 nucleotides agree with TRBD1. Germline CDR1 is MDHEN and CDR2 is SYDVKM. V shed 5 bases and J 2 bases; nucleotides not matched to a gene: 10. The length of the CDR3 is 17 residues. The CDR3, as DNA: TGTGCCAGCAGTACGGGACAGGGTGCACTTCGCAATCAGCCCCAGCATTTT. Encoded protein: CASSTGQGALRNQPQHF.

The chain joins TRBV10-3 to TRBJ2-2; 8 bases agree with TRBD2. After removal of 6 bases from V and 1 base from J, the junction contained 4 bases not matched to a gene. This CDR3 region has 15 residues. Germline lookup yields CDR1 ENHRY and CDR2 SYGVKD. The CDR3 sequence is CAISGGAENTGELFF. In DNA, the CDR3 is TGTGCCATCAGCGGGGGGGCGGAGAACACCGGGGAGCTGTTTTTT.

This clonotype appeared many times. The V call is TRBV27, the J call TRBJ2-1; D is perhaps TRBD1 or TRBD2 (5 bases each). The CDR3 has 17 residues. Germline V gene lookup returns CDR1 MNHEY and CDR2 SMNVEV (reference sequence). Trimming removed 2 bases from V and 3 bases from J, with 17 bases in between. CDR3 in DNA: TGTGCCAGCAGTTTACGAATCCTAGGGACCGACTACAATGAGCAGTTCTTC. This codes for CASSLRILGTDYNEQFF.

This clonotype was picked up many times. The rearrangement joins TRBV20-1 to TRBJ2-7; a possible D gene is TRBD2 (5 bases). The germline V gene encodes CDR1 DFQATT and CDR2 SNEGSKA (reference sequence). The CDR3 is made up of 16 amino acids. The V gene lost 6 bases and the J gene lost 3 bases, with 24 bases spanning the gap. CDR3 in amino acids: CSAPRHLAGFDYEQYF. CDR3 DNA sequence: TGCAGTGCACCCAGGCACCTAGCCGGGTTCGACTACGAGCAGTACTTC.

V usage is TRBV7-3 and J usage is TRBJ1-3, with 7 bases that match TRBD1. V lost 2 bases and J lost 2; bases outside the gene matches: 3. Germline V gene sequence: CDR1 SGHTA, CDR2 FQGTGA. The CDR3 is 15 residues long. DNA of the CDR3: TGTGCCAGCAGCTTACAGGGGGGGGCTGGAAACACCATATATTTT. It translates to CASSLQGGAGNTIYF.

The V gene is TRBV10-3, the J gene TRBJ2-5; tentatively, D is TRBD1 or TRBD2 (5 bases each). V lost 3 bases to trimming and J lost 2 bases, with 10 bases between them. Germline V lookup: CDR1 ENHRY, CDR2 SYGVKD. This CDR3 has 14 residues. This chain's CDR3 is CAISDGGFQETQYF. The CDR3 coding sequence is TGTGCCATCAGTGATGGGGGTTTTCAAGAGACCCAGTACTTC.

A few counts support this clonotype. The chain has TRBV12-3 or TRBV12-4 and TRBJ2-1, with 8 nucleotides matching TRBD2. The junction had 5 bases not matched to a gene; V was cut back by 1 base and J by 9 bases. The CDR3 loop spans 14 amino acids. DNA for the CDR3: TGTGCCAGCAGTTTAGGAGGACTAGCCGCTGAGCAGTTCTTC. Protein sequence: CASSLGGLAAEQFF.

This clonotype was recorded many times. The rearrangement uses TRBV2 and TRBJ1-6; a weak D match, TRBD1 (5 bases). Trimming took 6 bases from V and 11 from J, leaving 14 bases between them. The CDR3 extends over 13 amino acids. Looked up from germline, CDR1 is SNHLY and CDR2 is FYNNEI. This CDR3 reads CASRRTSMAPLHF. The CDR3, as DNA: TGTGCCAGCAGACGGACAAGTATGGCACCCCTCCACTTT.

This clonotype was seen more than once but under ten times. The V call is TRBV19, the J call TRBJ2-7, with 12 bases that match TRBD2. J gave up 3 bases and V 6 bases, and 12 bases lay outside the gene matches. The CDR3 is 17 amino acids. Per the germline V gene, CDR1 is LNHDA and CDR2 is SQIVND (reference sequence). The CDR3 is CASREDSGLAGIYEQYF. As DNA, the CDR3 is TGTGCCAGTAGAGAAGACAGCGGACTAGCGGGAATCTACGAGCAGTACTTC.

The gene calls are TRBV7-9 and TRBJ1-4; TRBD1 is a possible D gene (5 bases). The V gene lost 0 bases and the J gene lost 7 bases, with 12 bases spanning the gap. This CDR3 is built from 15 residues. Germline CDR1 SEHNR, CDR2 FQNEAQ (reference sequence). The CDR3 bases are TGTGCCAGCAGCTTAGCCGAGACAGAGATTGAAAAACTGTTTTTT. The encoded protein is CASSLAETEIEKLFF.

This chain links TRBV20-1 with TRBJ2-1, with no clear D. Germline V CDR1 and CDR2: DFQATT, SNEGSKA (reference sequence). CDR3 length: 14 residues. The germline V and J ends were trimmed by 6 bases and 5 bases, with 17 bases remaining between them. The CDR3 DNA reads TGCAGTGCCCCCGACCCCCGTCACCACAATGAGCAGTTCTTC. Its translation is CSAPDPRHHNEQFF.

The chain links TRBV7-6 to TRBJ2-1; perhaps D is TRBD1 or TRBD2 (6 bases each). Per the germline V gene, CDR1 is SGHVS and CDR2 is FNYEAQ. The ends were cut back, 4 bases at V and 7 bases at J, with 14 bases in the middle. This CDR3 is 14 amino acids long. Written as DNA, the CDR3 is TGTGCCAGCAGCTCTCTCGGGGGCGGGAATGAGCAGTTCTTC. It translates to CASSSLGGGNEQFF.

This clonotype showed up just a few times. This sequence joins TRBV9 and TRBJ1-4, with TRBD1 identical over 8 bases. With V trimmed by 3 bases and J by 7 bases, 5 bases remained unmatched. Germline CDR1 reads SGDLS; CDR2 reads YYNGEE. This CDR3 spans 14 amino acids. CDR3 amino acids: CASSARGQSEKLFF. The CDR3 DNA reads as TGTGCCAGCAGCGCCAGGGGGCAAAGTGAAAAACTGTTTTTT.

This chain uses TRBV12-3 or TRBV12-4 with TRBJ2-5; TRBD2 matches at 11 bases. The CDR3 length is 17 residues. Trimming took 3 bases from V and 0 from J; bases not matched to a gene: 6. The CDR3 DNA is TGTGCCAGCAGTTTCCGACTGACTAGCGGGGACCAAGAGACCCAGTACTTC. This translates into CASSFRLTSGDQETQYF.

This clonotype appeared many times. The V gene is TRBV11-3, the J gene TRBJ2-7, with 7 bases matching TRBD1. J was trimmed by 3 bases and V by 1 base; bases with no gene match: 3. The CDR3 spans 14 residues. Germline V gene data show CDR1 as SGHNT and CDR2 as YENEEA. CDR3 in DNA: TGTGCCAGCAGCTTAGGAGGGGGCATCTACGAGCAGTACTTC. Residues: CASSLGGGIYEQYF.

This clonotype appeared a few times. This CDR3 is CASSFKREVDEQYF. CDR3 bases: TGTGCCAGCAGCTTTAAGCGGGAGGTAGACGAGCAGTACTTC. V usage is TRBV7-8 and J usage is TRBJ2-7; 9 bases fit TRBD2. V shed 3 bases and J 5 bases; nucleotides not matched to a gene: 5. The CDR3 loop spans 14 amino acids. Germline V gene data show CDR1 as SGHVS and CDR2 as FQNEAQ.

There are many counts of this clonotype. The chain couples TRBV3-1 to TRBJ2-7; D may be TRBD1 (6 bases). The V end lost 3 bases, the J end lost 6 bases, and 9 bases lay between the germline ends. The germline CDR1 and CDR2 sequences are LGHDT and YNNKEL (reference sequence). The CDR3 consists of 12 residues. In nucleotides, the CDR3 is TGTGCCAGCAGCCAGTCGACAGGCGAGCAGTACTTC. Encoded protein: CASSQSTGEQYF.

This clonotype occurred many times. The gene calls are TRBV11-2 and TRBJ2-5, with D perhaps TRBD1 (5 bases). The CDR3 consists of 16 residues. Germline V gene data show CDR1 as SGHAT and CDR2 as FQNNGV. V was cut by 0 bases and J by 0 bases, with 11 bases left in between. CDR3 in DNA: TGTGCCAGCAGCTTAGATTTTGACAGTTACCAAGAGACCCAGTACTTC. It yields the protein CASSLDFDSYQETQYF.

This clonotype was counted a few times. In nucleotides, the CDR3 is TGCAGTGCTAGTAGGAGCGGGAGGGCCCACGAGCAGTACTTC. It yields the protein CSASRSGRAHEQYF. The J gene is TRBJ2-7, the V gene TRBV20-1, with 10 bases that match TRBD2. J lost 5 bases, V lost 3 bases, and 7 bases had no gene match. Germline V lookup: CDR1 DFQATT, CDR2 SNEGSKA (reference sequence). CDR3 length equals 14 residues.

This clonotype was seen more than once but under ten times. This chain uses TRBV20-1 with TRBJ2-3; no clear D gene. The CDR3 covers 17 residues. V lost 5 bases and J 0 bases, leaving 21 bases between the germline ends. Germline V CDR1 and CDR2: DFQATT, SNEGSKA (reference sequence). The CDR3 region has the DNA TGCAGTGCTTCTAAACGCGACGAAGGACCGAGCACAGATACGCAGTATTTT. Its translation is CSASKRDEGPSTDTQYF.

In this sample, this clonotype turned up many times. This chain connects TRBV2 to TRBJ2-1, with TRBD2 matching 8 bases. The CDR3 loop spans 14 amino acids. Germline CDR1 and CDR2: SNHLY and FYNNEI. With 8 bases clipped from V and 4 bases from J, the junction kept 7 bases outside the gene matches. This CDR3 is CASAQLAGYNEQFF. The CDR3 region has the DNA TGTGCCAGCGCGCAGCTAGCGGGTTACAATGAGCAGTTCTTC.

The CDR3 region is CATKSNRGIDTQYF. CDR3 coding DNA: TGTGCCACCAAGTCGAACAGGGGAATAGATACGCAGTATTTT. The chain couples TRBV24-1 to TRBJ2-3; 7 bases line up with TRBD1. J lost 5 bases, V lost 8 bases, and 9 bases had no gene match. This CDR3 is 14 amino acids long. Per germline, CDR1 KGHDR and CDR2 SFDVKD.

There are many counts of this clonotype. This chain links TRBV7-8 with TRBJ1-5, with 12 positions matching TRBD1. The germline CDR1 and CDR2 sequences are SGHVS and FQNEAQ. Losses at the gene ends were 3 bases for V and 3 bases for J; bases not matched to a gene: 9. The length of the CDR3 is 18 residues. The DNA for the CDR3 is TGTGCCAGCAGCTTGTCGGGACAGGGGGCGGCCCACAATCAGCCCCAGCATTTT. This sequence encodes CASSLSGQGAAHNQPQHF.

The V and J genes are TRBV7-2 and TRBJ2-7; D unclear. The CDR3 totals 14 residues. Between the trimmed V and J ends, which lost 5 bases and 0 bases, there was a span of 11 bases. CDR1 is SGHTA, CDR2 FQGNSA, per germline. CDR3: CASSQVSNSYEQYF. The DNA of the CDR3 is TGTGCCAGCAGCCAAGTGAGTAACTCCTACGAGCAGTACTTC.

This clonotype was counted many times. V and J are TRBV2 and TRBJ2-1, with TRBD1 matching over 7 bases. Germline assignment: CDR1 SNHLY and CDR2 FYNNEI. The CDR3 length is 11 residues. The V gene end was trimmed by 8 bases and the J gene end by 14 bases; junction bases not matched to a gene: 9. CDR3 in DNA: TGTGCCAGCCGACAGGGCCAAGAGGAGTTCTTC. It encodes CASRQGQEEFF.